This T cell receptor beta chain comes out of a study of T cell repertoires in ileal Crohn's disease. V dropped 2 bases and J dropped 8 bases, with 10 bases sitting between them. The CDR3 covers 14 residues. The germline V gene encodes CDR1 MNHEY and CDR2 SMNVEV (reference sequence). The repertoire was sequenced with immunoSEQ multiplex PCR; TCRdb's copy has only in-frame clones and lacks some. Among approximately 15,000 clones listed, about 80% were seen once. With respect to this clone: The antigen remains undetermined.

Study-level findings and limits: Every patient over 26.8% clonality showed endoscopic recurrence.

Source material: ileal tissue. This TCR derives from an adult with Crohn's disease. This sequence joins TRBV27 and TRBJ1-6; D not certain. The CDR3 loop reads CASSLRQAHSPLHF. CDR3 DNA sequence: TGTGCCAGCAGTTTAAGGCAGGCCCATTCACCCCTCCACTTT.